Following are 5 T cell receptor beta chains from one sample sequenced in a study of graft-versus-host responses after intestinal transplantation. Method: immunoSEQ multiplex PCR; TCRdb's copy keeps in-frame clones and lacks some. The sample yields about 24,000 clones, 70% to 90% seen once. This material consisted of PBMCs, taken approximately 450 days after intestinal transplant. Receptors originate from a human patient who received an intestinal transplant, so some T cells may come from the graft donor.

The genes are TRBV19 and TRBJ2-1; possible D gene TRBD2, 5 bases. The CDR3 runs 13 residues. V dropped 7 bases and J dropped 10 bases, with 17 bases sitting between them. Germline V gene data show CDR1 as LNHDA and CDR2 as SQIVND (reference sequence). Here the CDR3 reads CASTRSWEHEQFF. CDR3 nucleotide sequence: TGTGCCAGTACCCGATCCTGGGAGCACGAGCAGTTCTTC.

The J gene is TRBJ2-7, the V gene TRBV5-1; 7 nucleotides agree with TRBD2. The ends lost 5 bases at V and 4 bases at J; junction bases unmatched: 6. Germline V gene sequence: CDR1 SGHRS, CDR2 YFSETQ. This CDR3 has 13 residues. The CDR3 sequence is CASSWGTTYEQYF. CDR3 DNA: TGCGCCAGCAGTTGGGGGACTACATACGAGCAGTACTTC.

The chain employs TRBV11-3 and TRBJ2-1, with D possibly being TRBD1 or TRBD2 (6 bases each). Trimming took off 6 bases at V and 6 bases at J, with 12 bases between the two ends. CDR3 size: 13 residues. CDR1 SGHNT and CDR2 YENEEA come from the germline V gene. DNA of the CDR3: TGTGCCAGCAGTCAAGAGGGGGGCAATGAGCAGTTCTTC. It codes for CASSQEGGNEQFF.

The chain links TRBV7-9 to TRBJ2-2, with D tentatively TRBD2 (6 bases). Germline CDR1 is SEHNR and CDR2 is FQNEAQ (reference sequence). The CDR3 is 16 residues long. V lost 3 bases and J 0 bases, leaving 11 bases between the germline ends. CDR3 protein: CASSLGVAANTGELFF. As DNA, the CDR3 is TGTGCCAGCAGCTTGGGGGTAGCGGCGAACACCGGGGAGCTGTTTTTT.

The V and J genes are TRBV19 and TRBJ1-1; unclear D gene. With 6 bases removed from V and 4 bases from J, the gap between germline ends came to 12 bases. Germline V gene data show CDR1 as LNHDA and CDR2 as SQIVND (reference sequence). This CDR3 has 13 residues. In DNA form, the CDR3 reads TGTGCCAGTAGAAGTCCCGGGAGCACTGAAGCTTTCTTT. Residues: CASRSPGSTEAFF.